These 8 T cell receptor beta chains share one sample of origin, sequenced in a study of CD8+CD57+ T cells in acquired aplastic anemia. Using genomic DNA as the template, TCR beta VDJ and CDR3 profiling was carried out. TCRdb reprocessed the reads with MiXCR, giving one entry per CDR3 protein. The table shows around 170,000 distinct CDR3 sequences, with around 45% occurring only once. Material for sequencing was sorted CD4+, CD8+, or CD8+CD57+ T cells (not recorded which) from PBMCs. These TCRs come from a human donor in good health.

Only a few counts were recorded for this clonotype. The chain joins TRBV18 to TRBJ2-1; 12 nucleotides match TRBD2. Germline CDR1 reads KGHSH; CDR2 reads LQKENI. V trimming: 6 bases; J trimming: 9 bases; junction bases outside the gene matches: 6. This CDR3 has 14 amino acids. CDR3 protein: CASSRGLAGVEQFF. As DNA, the CDR3 is TGTGCCAGCTCGCGGGGACTAGCGGGCGTTGAGCAGTTCTTC. Full variable domain (remainder filled in from reference TRBV18 and TRBJ2-1): NAGVMQNPRHLVRRRGQEARLRCSPMKGHSHVYWYRQLPEEGLKFMVYLQKENIIDESGMPKERFSAEFPKEGPSILRIQQVVRGDSAAYFCASSRGLAGVEQFFGPGTRLTVL.

The chain recombines TRBV19 with TRBJ2-7; a weak D match, TRBD1 (6 bases). V was clipped by 3 bases and J by 4 bases, with 13 bases between them. Per the germline V gene, CDR1 is LNHDA and CDR2 is SQIVND (reference sequence). The CDR3 consists of 14 residues. For the CDR3, the DNA is TGTGCCAGTAGTATCTCCCTACAGGGTTACGAGCAGTACTTC. It specifies CASSISLQGYEQYF. Combining the CDR3 with reference TRBV19 and TRBJ2-7 gives the whole variable domain DGGITQSPKYLFRKEGQNVTLSCEQNLNHDAMYWYRQDPGQGLRLIYYSQIVNDFQKGDIAEGYSVSREKKESFPLTVTSAQKNPTAFYLCASSISLQGYEQYFGPGTRLTVT.

This clonotype was seen many times. This chain uses TRBV6-5 with TRBJ1-5, with 7 nucleotides matching TRBD1. CDR3 length: 15 residues. V shed 2 bases, J shed 6 bases, and the junction held 7 bases outside the gene matches. Germline CDR1 is MNHEY and CDR2 is SVGAGI. CDR3 loop: CASSYGQGVGQPQHF. CDR3 bases: TGTGCCAGCAGTTACGGGCAGGGGGTAGGTCAGCCCCAGCATTTT.

The chain couples TRBV12-3 or TRBV12-4 to TRBJ2-7; D is ambiguous. The CDR3 totals 12 residues. V shed 5 bases and J shed 3 bases, with 8 bases lying between them. The CDR3 coding sequence is TGTGCCAGCAGTCGGGCCTTCTACGAGCAGTACTTC. It translates to CASSRAFYEQYF.

V is TRBV20-1 and J is TRBJ1-5, with 7 bases aligning to TRBD1. V lost 3 bases to trimming and J lost 9 bases; unmatched junction nucleotides: 2. CDR1 DFQATT and CDR2 SNEGSKA come from the germline V gene (reference sequence). This CDR3 region has 11 residues. CDR3 coding DNA: TGCAGTGCTAGCAGACAGGGGCCCCAGCATTTT. It specifies CSASRQGPQHF.

The chain recombines TRBV20-1 with TRBJ1-4, with D perhaps TRBD1 (5 bases). The germline V gene encodes CDR1 DFQATT and CDR2 SNEGSKA (reference sequence). Between the trimmed V and J ends, which lost 5 bases and 8 bases, there was a span of 15 bases. CDR3 length: 13 amino acids. The CDR3 DNA reads as TGCAGTGCTCAAGCGGGGCAAGGAGAAAAACTGTTTTTT. Translated, it gives CSAQAGQGEKLFF.

This chain joins TRBV7-6 and TRBJ2-2, with TRBD1 matching 8 bases. CDR3 size: 16 residues. Germline V gene lookup returns CDR1 SGHVS and CDR2 FNYEAQ. Trimming cost V 5 bases and J 5 bases; bases outside gene matches: 10. CDR3 coding DNA: TGTGCCAGCAGCCTAGGTCGGACAGGGAGGACCGGGGAGCTGTTTTTT. Protein product: CASSLGRTGRTGELFF.

The chain couples TRBV12-3 or TRBV12-4 to TRBJ1-5; D is uncertain. V lost 2 bases and J 0 bases, leaving 8 bases between the germline ends. The CDR3 loop spans 15 amino acids. CDR3 protein: CASSLQGYSNQPQHF. CDR3 nucleotides: TGTGCCAGCAGTTTACAAGGGTATAGCAATCAGCCCCAGCATTTT.